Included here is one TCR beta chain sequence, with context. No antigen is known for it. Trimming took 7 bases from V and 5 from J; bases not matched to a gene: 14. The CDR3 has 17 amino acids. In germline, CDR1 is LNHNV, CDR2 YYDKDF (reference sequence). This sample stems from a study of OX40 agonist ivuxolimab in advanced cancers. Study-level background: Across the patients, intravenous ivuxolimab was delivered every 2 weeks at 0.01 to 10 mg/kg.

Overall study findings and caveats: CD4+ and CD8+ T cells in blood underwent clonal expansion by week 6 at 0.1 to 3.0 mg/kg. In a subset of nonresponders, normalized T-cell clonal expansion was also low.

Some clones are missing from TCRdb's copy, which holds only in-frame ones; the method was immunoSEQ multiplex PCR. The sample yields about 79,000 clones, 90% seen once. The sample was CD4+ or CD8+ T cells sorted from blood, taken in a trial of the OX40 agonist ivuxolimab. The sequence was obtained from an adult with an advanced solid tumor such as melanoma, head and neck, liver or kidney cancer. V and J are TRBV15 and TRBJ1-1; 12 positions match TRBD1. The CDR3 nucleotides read TGTGCCACCACAGCGATGACGGGACAGGGGGCGCTTACTGAAGCTTTCTTT. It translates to CATTAMTGQGALTEAFF.